The rows below give T cell receptor beta chains drawn from one sample of a study of blood T cell repertoires in COVID-19. Data came from immunoSEQ multiplex PCR; TCRdb stores just in-frame clones and leaves some out. The sample contains 55,000 to 70,000 clones, around 87% of which appear only once. Sequencing input: peripheral blood. These receptors were taken from a man in his sixties with active or convalescent COVID-19. The CDR3 runs from the conserved cysteine through the conserved F or W. D genes are given only for firm matches. Clone size appears in some rows only: once, few, many, or a class for an expanded clone.

CDR3 DNA: TGTGCCAGCAGTGACTACGTTAGCTCTGGAAACACCATATATTTT; CDR3 protein: CASSDYVSSGNTIYF; J gene: TRBJ1-3; V gene: TRBV2; D gene: .; CDR3 length: 15; clone size: .
CDR3 DNA: TGTGCCAGCAGCCCCCAGGGGGCCAAATCCTACAATGAGCAGTTCTTC; CDR3 protein: CASSPQGAKSYNEQFF; J gene: TRBJ2-1; V gene: TRBV6-2/TRBV6-3; D gene: TRBD1; CDR3 length: 16; clone size: .
CDR3 DNA: TGTGCCAGCAGTTATGGGACACCATTGGCCGGGCAGTACTTC; CDR3 protein: CASSYGTPLAGQYF; J gene: TRBJ2-7; V gene: TRBV6-5; D gene: .; CDR3 length: 14; clone size: .
CDR3 DNA: TGTGCCAGCACCAAAGACCGGGGGGAACATGGCTACACCTTC; CDR3 protein: CASTKDRGEHGYTF; J gene: TRBJ1-2; V gene: TRBV7-9; D gene: .; CDR3 length: 14; clone size: .
CDR3 DNA: TGTGCCAGCAGCTCCCCGGGACAGGGTCGTCACGAGCAGTACTTC; CDR3 protein: CASSSPGQGRHEQYF; J gene: TRBJ2-7; V gene: TRBV14; D gene: TRBD1; CDR3 length: 15; clone size: .
CDR3 DNA: TGTGCCAGCAGTCGAGGAGATAACTATGGCTACACCTTC; CDR3 protein: CASSRGDNYGYTF; J gene: TRBJ1-2; V gene: TRBV6-5; D gene: .; CDR3 length: 13; clone size: .
CDR3 DNA: TGTGCCAGCAGCCCCAACCGCGGAAGACAGGGGGACGGCTACACCTTC; CDR3 protein: CASSPNRGRQGDGYTF; J gene: TRBJ1-2; V gene: TRBV11-2; D gene: TRBD1; CDR3 length: 16; clone size: few
CDR3 DNA: TGTGCCAGCGCTCCCAAAACAGGGTTCAACGAGCAGTACTTC; CDR3 protein: CASAPKTGFNEQYF; J gene: TRBJ2-7; V gene: TRBV27; D gene: .; CDR3 length: 14; clone size: .
CDR3 DNA: TGTGCCAGCAGTTGGGGGCAGGGGTACGAGCAGTACTTC; CDR3 protein: CASSWGQGYEQYF; J gene: TRBJ2-7; V gene: TRBV12-3/TRBV12-4; D gene: .; CDR3 length: 13; clone size: .
CDR3 DNA: TGTGCCAGCAGCTTAAACAGCCTTTTACAGTCACCCCTCCACTTT; CDR3 protein: CASSLNSLLQSPLHF; J gene: TRBJ1-6; V gene: TRBV7-2; D gene: .; CDR3 length: 15; clone size: .
CDR3 DNA: TGTGCCACCAGGGAAACTAAAGGAGGATCAGCAGGCACTGAAGCTTTCTTT; CDR3 protein: CATRETKGGSAGTEAFF; J gene: TRBJ1-1; V gene: TRBV15; D gene: .; CDR3 length: 17; clone size: .
CDR3 DNA: TGTGCCAGCAGTCCATATCAGGGAAACAATGAGCAGTTCTTC; CDR3 protein: CASSPYQGNNEQFF; J gene: TRBJ2-1; V gene: TRBV27; D gene: .; CDR3 length: 14; clone size: .
CDR3 DNA: TGTGCCAGCAGTTACAACGCACTCTATAGCAATCAGCCCCAGCATTTT; CDR3 protein: CASSYNALYSNQPQHF; J gene: TRBJ1-5; V gene: TRBV6-5; D gene: .; CDR3 length: 16; clone size: once
CDR3 DNA: TGTGCCAGCTCACCACCTTCCGGCTCAGGGCCCCAGCATTTT; CDR3 protein: CASSPPSGSGPQHF; J gene: TRBJ1-5; V gene: TRBV18; D gene: .; CDR3 length: 14; clone size: once
CDR3 DNA: TGTGCCAGTAGTACCCCCGAGGTTCCAAACTATTTCAATCAGCCCCAGCATTTT; CDR3 protein: CASSTPEVPNYFNQPQHF; J gene: TRBJ1-5; V gene: TRBV19; D gene: .; CDR3 length: 18; clone size: .
CDR3 DNA: TGTGCCAGTAGCATAGGAGGAATTGAAGCTTTCTTT; CDR3 protein: CASSIGGIEAFF; J gene: TRBJ1-1; V gene: TRBV19; D gene: .; CDR3 length: 12; clone size: few
CDR3 DNA: TGCAGCGTTGTAGGGGGCGGCTTAGGCAATCAGCCCCAGCATTTT; CDR3 protein: CSVVGGGLGNQPQHF; J gene: TRBJ1-5; V gene: TRBV29-1; D gene: TRBD1; CDR3 length: 15; clone size: .
CDR3 DNA: TGTGCCAGCAGCGCCAGTGGGGGGAACGGCTACACCTTC; CDR3 protein: CASSASGGNGYTF; J gene: TRBJ1-2; V gene: TRBV9; D gene: .; CDR3 length: 13; clone size: few
CDR3 DNA: TGTGCCAGCAGCGCCGGGACAGGGGCGTCTGGGGCCAACGTCCTGACTTTC; CDR3 protein: CASSAGTGASGANVLTF; J gene: TRBJ2-6; V gene: TRBV2; D gene: TRBD1; CDR3 length: 17; clone size: .
CDR3 DNA: TGTGCCAGCAGCCGGACAGGGTCTAACTATGGCTACACCTTC; CDR3 protein: CASSRTGSNYGYTF; J gene: TRBJ1-2; V gene: TRBV5-6; D gene: TRBD1; CDR3 length: 14; clone size: .
CDR3 DNA: TGTGCCAGCAGCAAGACCCCGGGTTCTACTAATGAAAAACTGTTTTTT; CDR3 protein: CASSKTPGSTNEKLFF; J gene: TRBJ1-4; V gene: TRBV9; D gene: .; CDR3 length: 16; clone size: .
CDR3 DNA: TGTGCCAGCACCTTGGGGACAGGGGTAACAGATACGCAGTATTTT; CDR3 protein: CASTLGTGVTDTQYF; J gene: TRBJ2-3; V gene: TRBV28; D gene: TRBD1; CDR3 length: 15; clone size: .
CDR3 DNA: TGTGCCAGCAGCGACAGGGCACGGGTCACTGAAGCTTTCTTT; CDR3 protein: CASSDRARVTEAFF; J gene: TRBJ1-1; V gene: TRBV25-1; D gene: TRBD1; CDR3 length: 14; clone size: .
CDR3 DNA: TGTGCCAGCACCGATCGACAGGTCAATCAGCCCCAGCATTTT; CDR3 protein: CASTDRQVNQPQHF; J gene: TRBJ1-5; V gene: TRBV6-5; D gene: .; CDR3 length: 14; clone size: .
CDR3 DNA: TGTGCCAGCAGTGAACTCACAACAGGGATCTCCTACGAGCAGTACTTC; CDR3 protein: CASSELTTGISYEQYF; J gene: TRBJ2-7; V gene: TRBV2; D gene: .; CDR3 length: 16; clone size: .
CDR3 DNA: TGTGCCAGCAGCAAAAAAGTGGAGGGACAGGGGCCCCTCAAGGGACTGTTTTTT; CDR3 protein: CASSKKVEGQGPLKGLFF; J gene: TRBJ1-4; V gene: TRBV21-1; D gene: .; CDR3 length: 18; clone size: .
CDR3 DNA: TGTGCCAGTAGTATATCCCGGGACAGGGTCTATGGCTACACCTTC; CDR3 protein: CASSISRDRVYGYTF; J gene: TRBJ1-2; V gene: TRBV19; D gene: TRBD1; CDR3 length: 15; clone size: .
CDR3 DNA: TGTGCCAGTAGCGGTAGCACAGATACGCAGTATTTT; CDR3 protein: CASSGSTDTQYF; J gene: TRBJ2-3; V gene: TRBV6-5; D gene: .; CDR3 length: 12; clone size: once
CDR3 DNA: TGTGCCAGCGGGACTGGGATGAACACTGAAGCTTTCTTT; CDR3 protein: CASGTGMNTEAFF; J gene: TRBJ1-1; V gene: TRBV3-1/TRBV3-2; D gene: .; CDR3 length: 13; clone size: .
CDR3 DNA: TGCAGCGTTGAAATCAGATGGGCTGAGCAGTTCTTC; CDR3 protein: CSVEIRWAEQFF; J gene: TRBJ2-1; V gene: TRBV29-1; D gene: .; CDR3 length: 12; clone size: .
CDR3 DNA: TGTGCCAGCAGTGAAGCTGGGACAGGTCTCGGCAATGAGCAGTTCTTC; CDR3 protein: CASSEAGTGLGNEQFF; J gene: TRBJ2-1; V gene: TRBV6-1; D gene: TRBD1; CDR3 length: 16; clone size: .
CDR3 DNA: TGCGCCAGCAGCAGGGACATTAGTCTCTCTGGAAACACCATATATTTT; CDR3 protein: CASSRDISLSGNTIYF; J gene: TRBJ1-3; V gene: TRBV5-1; D gene: .; CDR3 length: 16; clone size: .
CDR3 DNA: TGTGCCAGCAGCCGCACAGGGGGCTATGAAAAACTGTTTTTT; CDR3 protein: CASSRTGGYEKLFF; J gene: TRBJ1-4; V gene: TRBV7-9; D gene: TRBD1; CDR3 length: 14; clone size: .
CDR3 DNA: TGTGCCAGCAGCCAGGCTCAGGGATCCTACGAGCAGTACTTC; CDR3 protein: CASSQAQGSYEQYF; J gene: TRBJ2-7; V gene: TRBV3-1/TRBV3-2; D gene: .; CDR3 length: 14; clone size: .
CDR3 DNA: TGTGCCAGCAGCTTATATGCTAGCGGGGGGACGAGCACAGATACGCAGTATTTT; CDR3 protein: CASSLYASGGTSTDTQYF; J gene: TRBJ2-3; V gene: TRBV7-3; D gene: TRBD2; CDR3 length: 18; clone size: .
CDR3 DNA: TGTGCCAGCAGCAGAAGTCCGGACAAGTCCTACGAGCAGTACTTC; CDR3 protein: CASSRSPDKSYEQYF; J gene: TRBJ2-7; V gene: TRBV5-6; D gene: .; CDR3 length: 15; clone size: .
CDR3 DNA: TGTGCCAGCAGCCCCCGCGGGAGCTATGGCTACACCTTC; CDR3 protein: CASSPRGSYGYTF; J gene: TRBJ1-2; V gene: TRBV28; D gene: .; CDR3 length: 13; clone size: .
CDR3 DNA: TGTGCCAGCAGCCAAGATCGTATAGGACTAGCGGGGTCTATAAACACCGGGGAGCTGTTTTTT; CDR3 protein: CASSQDRIGLAGSINTGELFF; J gene: TRBJ2-2; V gene: TRBV4-2; D gene: TRBD2; CDR3 length: 21; clone size: .
CDR3 DNA: TGTGCCAGCAGTCCTAGGACAGGGATGAATTCACCCCTCCACTTT; CDR3 protein: CASSPRTGMNSPLHF; J gene: TRBJ1-6; V gene: TRBV2; D gene: TRBD1; CDR3 length: 15; clone size: .
CDR3 DNA: TGCGCCAGCAGCTTGGTTGAGGGAGGAAGGAGTGGCTACACCTTC; CDR3 protein: CASSLVEGGRSGYTF; J gene: TRBJ1-2; V gene: TRBV5-1; D gene: .; CDR3 length: 15; clone size: .
CDR3 DNA: TGTGCCAGCAGTCCCGGGACTGGGTTCGGCACAGATACGCAGTATTTT; CDR3 protein: CASSPGTGFGTDTQYF; J gene: TRBJ2-3; V gene: TRBV5-5; D gene: .; CDR3 length: 16; clone size: .